One and the same sample provided the 32 T cell receptor beta chains below, sequenced in a study of identical twins. TCRdb re-analysed the 5' RACE reads in MiXCR, keeping a single row per CDR3 protein. The repertoire has hundreds of thousands of distinct CDR3 sequences, just over 7% of them found once; the top ten carry over 1.5%. These data were also filed under a second study, of yellow fever vaccine responses in identical twins.

Sequencing used PBMCs. Every receptor here comes from a woman under 30 in good health.

This clonotype occurred many times. This chain uses TRBV5-1 with TRBJ2-3; 9 nucleotides align to TRBD2. Trimming took 9 bases from V and 1 from J; bases not matched to a gene: 9. Per germline, CDR1 SGHRS and CDR2 YFSETQ. This CDR3 region has 15 residues. CDR3 sequence reads: CATSSGNTGTDTQYF. Written as DNA, the CDR3 is TGCGCCACCTCTAGCGGGAACACAGGCACAGATACGCAGTATTTT.

Only a few counts were recorded for this clonotype. The rearrangement links TRBV4-1 to TRBJ2-5, with 9 bases fitting TRBD2. With 4 bases clipped from V and 6 bases from J, the junction kept 9 bases outside the gene matches. The germline gives CDR1 MGHRA, CDR2 YSYEKL. The CDR3 is made up of 15 amino acids. CDR3 in DNA: TGCGCCAGCAGCCGGGTCGCGGGAGGGCCGAAGACCCAGTACTTC. It encodes CASSRVAGGPKTQYF.

This clonotype was detected only a few times. The genes are TRBV7-3 and TRBJ2-1; 9 bases are shared with TRBD2. The germline V gene has CDR1 SGHTA and CDR2 FQGTGA. The CDR3 is 15 residues long. V was clipped by 2 bases and J by 6 bases; unmatched bases: 5. The CDR3 spells CASSLAGGLFNEQFF. CDR3 coding DNA: TGTGCCAGCAGCTTAGCGGGAGGGCTATTCAATGAGCAGTTCTTC.

V gene TRBV3-1 combines with J gene TRBJ2-1; 13 bases line up with TRBD2. CDR1 and CDR2 from the germline V gene are LGHDT and YNNKEL (reference sequence). V trimming: 1 base; J trimming: 9 bases; junction bases outside the gene matches: 6. The CDR3 contains 16 residues. CDR3 region: CASSQGWGLAGSEQFF. The DNA of the CDR3 is TGTGCCAGCAGCCAAGGTTGGGGACTAGCGGGGAGTGAGCAGTTCTTC.

This clonotype was detected only a few times. The chain is built from TRBV4-2 and TRBJ2-5, with TRBD1 as a possible D gene (7 bases). The CDR3 contains 17 residues. Germline loops: CDR1 LGHNA, CDR2 YNFKEQ. V lost 0 bases and J 2 bases, leaving 16 bases between the germline ends. As DNA, the CDR3 is TGTGCCAGCAGCCAAGAATCTACGGAGGGGGCACAAGAGACCCAGTACTTC. Translating it yields CASSQESTEGAQETQYF.

This clonotype was picked up a small number of times. The gene calls are TRBV5-1 and TRBJ1-4; the match to TRBD1 covers 7 bases. The J segment lost 0 bases and the V segment lost 3 bases, leaving 5 bases of the junction unmatched. The CDR3 runs to 16 residues. Germline CDR1 and CDR2: SGHRS and YFSETQ. The DNA for the CDR3 is TGCGCCAGCAGCTCCCTGGGACAGCCAACTAATGAAAAACTGTTTTTT. Residues: CASSSLGQPTNEKLFF.

This sequence joins TRBV14 and TRBJ2-1; D uncertain. CDR3 length: 12 residues. CDR1 and CDR2 (germline): SGHDN, FVKESK. Trimming removed 0 bases from V and 12 bases from J, with 9 bases in between. The CDR3 sequence: CASSQDPKWQFF. The DNA for the CDR3 is TGTGCCAGCAGCCAAGACCCCAAATGGCAGTTCTTC.

Many counts were recorded for this clonotype. This chain uses TRBV28 with TRBJ2-1, with D unresolved. This CDR3 spans 13 amino acids. Germline V gene data show CDR1 as MDHEN and CDR2 as SYDVKM. Trimming removed 2 bases at V and 7 bases at J, with 9 bases between. CDR3 nucleotides: TGTGCCAGCAGTTTAAGTGTCCCTAATGAGCAGTTCTTC. Translated, it gives CASSLSVPNEQFF.

This clonotype was picked up a small number of times. This chain links TRBV5-1 with TRBJ2-1, with unresolved D. Germline V gene lookup returns CDR1 SGHRS and CDR2 YFSETQ. The CDR3 consists of 16 residues. Trimming removed 0 bases from V and 3 bases from J, with 13 bases in between. The CDR3 sequence is CASSLDGPSLYNEQFF. CDR3 DNA sequence: TGCGCCAGCAGCTTGGATGGTCCCTCCCTCTACAATGAGCAGTTCTTC. Supplemented by reference TRBV5-1 and TRBJ2-1, the full variable domain reads KAGVTQTPRYLIKTRGQQVTLSCSPISGHRSVSWYQQTPGQGLQFLFEYFSETQRNKGNFPGRFSGRQFSNSRSEMNVSTLELGDSALYLCASSLDGPSLYNEQFFGPGTRLTVL.

This clonotype was counted many times. This chain connects TRBV12-3 or TRBV12-4 to TRBJ2-1, with 9 bases identical to TRBD2. J lost 3 bases, V lost 3 bases, and 3 bases had no gene match. The length of the CDR3 is 15 residues. CDR3 bases: TGTGCCAGCAGTTTTAGCGGGGGTTACTACAATGAGCAGTTCTTC. Residues: CASSFSGGYYNEQFF.

This clonotype was recorded at least ten times. V gene TRBV24-1 combines with J gene TRBJ2-1; D uncertain. This CDR3 spans 11 amino acids. Germline V gene sequence: CDR1 KGHDR, CDR2 SFDVKD. V was pared by 6 bases and J by 8 bases, with 7 bases between. The CDR3 DNA follows: TGTGCCACCAGTTGGGTGGATGAGCAGTTCTTC. This codes for CATSWVDEQFF.

This chain uses TRBV4-1 with TRBJ1-2, with D uncertain. CDR3 size: 15 residues. In germline, CDR1 is MGHRA, CDR2 YSYEKL. Trimming took 1 base from V and 5 from J, leaving 14 bases between them. The CDR3 loop is CASSQVGERGYGYTF. In DNA, the CDR3 is TGCGCCAGCAGCCAAGTTGGGGAAAGAGGGTATGGCTACACCTTC.

The table lists this clonotype with many counts. V and J are TRBV15 and TRBJ2-1, with 7 bases fitting TRBD2. The V gene end was trimmed by 3 bases and the J gene end by 8 bases; junction bases not matched to a gene: 13. Germline V gene sequence: CDR1 LNHNV, CDR2 YYDKDF (reference sequence). CDR3 length: 16 residues. CDR3 residues: CATSREQTSNVHEQFF. The CDR3, as DNA: TGTGCCACCAGCAGGGAACAGACTAGCAACGTCCATGAGCAGTTCTTC.

This sequence joins TRBV20-1 and TRBJ2-1, with D perhaps matching TRBD1 (6 bases). The germline V gene has CDR1 DFQATT and CDR2 SNEGSKA (reference sequence). The CDR3 is 15 residues long. Trimming shortened V by 5 bases and J by 7 bases, and 21 bases separated the two germline ends. Here the CDR3 reads CSADNPQGTRNEQFF. In nucleotides, the CDR3 is TGCAGTGCTGACAACCCGCAGGGGACGAGGAATGAGCAGTTCTTC.

J is TRBJ2-6 and V is TRBV25-1, with D unclear. CDR1 MGHDK and CDR2 SYGVNS come from the germline V gene. The CDR3 runs 15 residues. V was trimmed by 3 bases and J by 4 bases, leaving 10 bases between them. CDR3 DNA: TGTGCCAGCAGTGACCGCCAGCCAGGGGCCAACGTCCTGACTTTC. Protein sequence: CASSDRQPGANVLTF.

This clonotype was counted a few times. The rearrangement joins TRBV5-1 to TRBJ1-6, with a tentative D call TRBD1 (5 bases). Germline V lookup: CDR1 SGHRS, CDR2 YFSETQ. The CDR3 spans 16 residues. V gave up 4 bases and J gave up 6 bases, with 17 bases separating them. DNA for the CDR3: TGCGCCAGCAGCCCAGGACAACCGTCTGTTAATTCACCCCTCCACTTT. Translating it yields CASSPGQPSVNSPLHF.

The chain combines TRBV12-3 or TRBV12-4 with TRBJ1-6; D uncertain. The CDR3 length is 14 residues. The V end lost 1 base, the J end lost 6 bases, and 7 bases lay between the germline ends. CDR3 protein: CASSLVAVNSPLHF. For the CDR3, the DNA is TGTGCCAGCAGTTTAGTGGCAGTTAATTCACCCCTCCACTTT.

This clonotype was seen a few times. The rearrangement uses TRBV29-1 and TRBJ1-3, with D unresolved. Germline V gene data show CDR1 as SQVTM and CDR2 as ANQGSEA. Deletions cut 4 bases from V and 0 bases from J, with 10 bases between. There are 14 residues in the CDR3. CDR3 region: CSVAHTSSGNTIYF. CDR3 nucleotide sequence: TGCAGCGTTGCTCACACCTCCTCTGGAAACACCATATATTTT.

This clonotype was recorded at least ten times. This rearrangement joins TRBV29-1 to TRBJ1-1; 7 positions agree with TRBD1. V shed 6 bases and J 2 bases; nucleotides not matched to a gene: 6. Per germline, CDR1 SQVTM and CDR2 ANQGSEA. The CDR3 spans 13 residues. The CDR3 sequence is CSVLGQTNTEAFF. The CDR3 nucleotides are TGCAGCGTCTTGGGACAGACAAACACTGAAGCTTTCTTT.

This clonotype occurred a few times. Mismatch with germline at one junction end may stem from a read error. This chain uses TRBV12-3 or TRBV12-4 with TRBJ2-3; D might be TRBD2 (6 bases). This CDR3 has 12 amino acids. CDR3 region: CASRLAVDTQYF. The DNA for the CDR3 is TGTGCCAGCAGGTTAGCGGTAGATACGCAGTATTTT.

The J gene is TRBJ1-1, the V gene TRBV19; TRBD1 might be the D (6 bases). In germline, CDR1 is LNHDA, CDR2 SQIVND (reference sequence). This CDR3 contains 14 residues. Trimming removed 4 bases at V and 4 bases at J, with 13 bases between. The CDR3 reads CASSTQGGSTEAFF. CDR3 nucleotides: TGTGCCAGTAGTACACAGGGTGGGAGCACTGAAGCTTTCTTT.

There are many counts of this clonotype. The rearrangement joins TRBV12-3 or TRBV12-4 to TRBJ2-2; D is ambiguous. Trimming pared 8 bases from V and 1 base from J, leaving 8 bases between. The CDR3 runs 13 residues. CDR3 sequence: CASQELNTGELFF. The DNA for the CDR3 is TGTGCCAGCCAAGAACTGAACACCGGGGAGCTGTTTTTT.

The genes are TRBV10-3 and TRBJ2-1, with 13 bases matching TRBD2. The CDR3 is made up of 13 amino acids. V shed 10 bases, J shed 10 bases, and the junction held 7 bases outside the gene matches. The germline CDR1 and CDR2 sequences are ENHRY and SYGVKD. The CDR3 nucleotides are TGTGCCACTGATGGACTAGCGGGAGAAGAGCAGTTCTTC. It translates to CATDGLAGEEQFF.

This clonotype was seen more than once but under ten times. V and J are TRBV20-1 and TRBJ1-1; no reliable D call. The CDR3 has 15 residues. Germline assignment: CDR1 DFQATT and CDR2 SNEGSKA (reference sequence). The V gene lost 5 bases and the J gene lost 1 base, with 17 bases spanning the gap. CDR3 nucleotide sequence: TGCAGTGCTCGACGCTCCGGTACTTCGAACACTGAAGCTTTCTTT. Its translation is CSARRSGTSNTEAFF.

The chain carries TRBV24-1 and TRBJ2-1; 7 positions match TRBD1. There are 14 residues in the CDR3. Germline lookup yields CDR1 KGHDR and CDR2 SFDVKD. V lost 5 bases, J lost 3 bases, and 3 bases stayed unmatched. The DNA of the CDR3 is TGTGCCACCAGTGGTGGGACAGTCTACAATGAGCAGTTCTTC. This gives the protein CATSGGTVYNEQFF.

This clonotype has at least ten counts. J is TRBJ1-2 and V is TRBV2, with D perhaps matching TRBD1 (6 bases). This CDR3 spans 13 amino acids. Trimming shortened V by 6 bases and J by 0 bases, and 8 bases separated the two germline ends. The germline CDR1 and CDR2 sequences are SNHLY and FYNNEI. The CDR3 loop reads CASRRDTNYGYTF. In DNA form, the CDR3 reads TGTGCCAGCAGGAGGGACACTAACTATGGCTACACCTTC.

As for this clonotype: A much larger clonotype is one base distant, so this may be a read error. The chain links TRBV11-3 to TRBJ2-2, with D perhaps matching TRBD2 (5 bases). CDR3 size: 14 residues. Germline loops: CDR1 SGHNT, CDR2 YENEEA. The CDR3 coding sequence is TGTGCCAGCAGCTTAGATCCCGGCACCGGGGAGCTGGTTTTT. This translates into CASSLDPGTGELVF.

This clonotype came up a few times. V and J are TRBV19 and TRBJ2-7; TRBD1 aligns across 7 bases. V lost 5 bases to trimming and J lost 4 bases; unmatched junction nucleotides: 14. The germline V gene has CDR1 LNHDA and CDR2 SQIVND (reference sequence). The CDR3 loop spans 16 amino acids. This chain's CDR3 is CASSETPVTGIYEQYF. Here the CDR3 DNA reads TGTGCCAGTAGTGAAACCCCCGTGACAGGGATATACGAGCAGTACTTC.

This sequence joins TRBV4-1 and TRBJ2-1, with 8 bases fitting TRBD2. The CDR3 has 17 residues. The germline CDR1 and CDR2 sequences are MGHRA and YSYEKL. V shed 1 base and J 1 base; nucleotides not matched to a gene: 6. CDR3 region: CASSQVQREGSYNEQFF. The CDR3 DNA is TGCGCCAGCAGCCAAGTGCAACGGGAGGGTTCCTACAATGAGCAGTTCTTC.

This clonotype was recorded at least ten times. V is TRBV12-3 or TRBV12-4 and J is TRBJ2-1, with D uncertain. The CDR3 consists of 11 residues. Trimming took 6 bases from V and 12 from J, leaving 12 bases between them. CDR3 in amino acids: CASSSSPAQFF. The CDR3 DNA reads as TGTGCCAGCAGCTCCTCCCCGGCGCAGTTCTTC.

The DNA for the CDR3 is TGTGCCAGCAGCAAAAGGTTCCGGACGGAATCCTACGAGCAGTACGTC. Protein: CASSKRFRTESYEQYV. V gene TRBV5-8 combines with J gene TRBJ2-7; no clear D. The germline V gene encodes CDR1 SGHTS and CDR2 YDEGEE. The CDR3 totals 16 residues. The V end was cut by 4 bases, the J end by 1 base, with 18 bases between.

The V gene is TRBV3-1, the J gene TRBJ2-5; 7 nucleotides agree with TRBD2. The germline V gene encodes CDR1 LGHDT and CDR2 YNNKEL (reference sequence). J gave up 3 bases and V 11 bases, and 21 bases lay outside the gene matches. The CDR3 consists of 17 residues. The CDR3 reads CASTQNPARAGEETQYF. In nucleotides, the CDR3 is TGTGCCTCCACCCAAAATCCCGCCAGGGCGGGGGAAGAGACCCAGTACTTC.